This T cell receptor beta chain was identified in a study of shared clonotypes between healthy human individuals. Overall study findings and caveats: Unshared clonotypes carried lower generation probabilities than those common to all four donors.

TCRdb's copy holds only in-frame clones and misses some; the assay was immunoSEQ multiplex PCR. The table shows a few million clones, with approximately 95% occurring only once. Trimming cost V 4 bases and J 0 bases, with 4 bases left between them. There are 12 residues in the CDR3. Germline V gene lookup returns CDR1 SGHDT and CDR2 YYEEEE. Adult donors, all healthy and HIV-negative, had no recent acute infections or vaccinations. This clone has only one observation. Its antigen remains unknown. The V gene is TRBV5-6, the J gene TRBJ2-5; D is unclear. The sequence was collected from a young man in good health. Input material: naive CD4+ T cells sorted from blood. The subset here: CD45RA+ positively selected. The CDR3 is CASSGNQETQYF. CDR3 nucleotides: TGTGCCAGCAGCGGGAACCAAGAGACCCAGTACTTC.